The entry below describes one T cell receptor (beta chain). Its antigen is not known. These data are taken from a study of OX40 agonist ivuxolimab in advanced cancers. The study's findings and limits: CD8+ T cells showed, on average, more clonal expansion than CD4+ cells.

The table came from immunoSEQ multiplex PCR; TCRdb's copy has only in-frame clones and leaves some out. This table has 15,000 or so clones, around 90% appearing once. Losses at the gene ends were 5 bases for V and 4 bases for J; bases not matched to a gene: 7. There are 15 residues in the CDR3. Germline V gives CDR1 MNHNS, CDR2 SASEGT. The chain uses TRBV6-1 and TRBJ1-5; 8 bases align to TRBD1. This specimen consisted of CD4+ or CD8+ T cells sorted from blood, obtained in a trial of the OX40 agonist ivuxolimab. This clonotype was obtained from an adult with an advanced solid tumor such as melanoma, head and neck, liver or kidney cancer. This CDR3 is CASSFLGQGNQPQHF. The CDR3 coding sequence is TGTGCCAGCAGTTTTCTAGGACAGGGAAATCAGCCCCAGCATTTT.